This is a list of T cell receptor beta chains from one sample in a study of blood T cell repertoires in COVID-19. The data were produced by immunoSEQ multiplex PCR, yet TCRdb's version contains in-frame clones alone and is incomplete. The table includes 200,000 or so clones, about 80% detected once. The source material was PBMCs or T cells enriched from blood (not recorded which). Receptors originate from a man aged 40-49 years who had recovered from COVID-19. CDR3s include the opening cysteine and the closing phenylalanine or tryptophan. A D gene is named only where the DNA matches it firmly. Clone size is shown for a subset of rows, as once, few, many or a class of expanded clone.

>TRBJ1-5|.|TRBV6-2/TRBV6-3|few
CASSYFRTDVSNQPQHF
TGTGCCAGCAGTTACTTCCGGACTGACGTTAGCAATCAGCCCCAGCATTTT
>TRBJ1-2|TRBD1|TRBV19|.
CASSLGQAGYGYTF
TGTGCCAGTAGCCTAGGACAGGCGGGCTATGGCTACACCTTC
>TRBJ1-4|TRBD1|TRBV3-1/TRBV3-2|.
CASSPQGATGEKLFF
TGTGCCAGCAGCCCACAGGGGGCAACGGGTGAAAAACTGTTTTTT
>TRBJ2-7|.|TRBV29-1|.
CSVVPSPYEQYF
TGCAGCGTTGTACCTAGTCCCTACGAGCAGTACTTC
>TRBJ1-6|TRBD1|TRBV19|.
CASRQGRSPLHF
TGTGCCAGCCGACAGGGTCGTTCACCCCTCCACTTT
>TRBJ2-5|.|TRBV7-3|.
CASSDLAETQYF
TGTGCCAGCAGCGACTTGGCTGAGACCCAGTACTTC
>TRBJ1-1|.|TRBV10-3|.
CAISGVMNTEAFF
TGTGCCATCTCAGGGGTCATGAACACTGAAGCTTTCTTT
>TRBJ2-4|.|TRBV28|.
CASSFVQGEGGILAKNIQYF
TGTGCCAGCAGTTTCGTCCAAGGTGAAGGGGGAATACTAGCCAAAAACATTCAGTACTTC
>TRBJ1-1|TRBD1|TRBV29-1|few
CSVILDRGRTEAFF
TGCAGCGTTATTCTGGACAGGGGGCGTACTGAAGCTTTCTTT
>TRBJ2-1|.|TRBV6-5|.
CASSYSFPSYNEQFF
TGTGCCAGCAGTTACTCGTTCCCTTCCTACAATGAGCAGTTCTTC
>TRBJ1-1|.|TRBV6-4|.
CASRRVGGTEAFF
TGTGCCAGCAGACGGGTGGGGGGAACTGAAGCTTTCTTT
>TRBJ1-2|TRBD1|TRBV23-1|.
CASSQPWGVGTGGNVSHGYTF
TGCGCCAGCAGTCAGCCCTGGGGGGTAGGGACAGGGGGCAACGTTTCTCATGGCTACACCTTC
>TRBJ1-1|TRBD1|TRBV5-1|few
CASSQGAGNTEAFF
TGCGCCAGCAGCCAGGGGGCAGGGAACACTGAAGCTTTCTTT
>TRBJ2-1|.|TRBV19|.
CASSRGGYNEQFF
TGTGCCAGTAGTAGAGGGGGATACAATGAGCAGTTCTTC
>TRBJ1-1|.|TRBV25-1|few
CASTPTQGFSEAFF
TGTGCCAGCACCCCGACCCAGGGATTCTCTGAAGCTTTCTTT
>TRBJ1-1|.|TRBV18|once
CASSPLRTENTEAFF
TGTGCCAGCTCACCCTTAAGGACAGAAAACACTGAAGCTTTCTTT
>TRBJ2-7|TRBD1|TRBV4-1|.
CASSQDTGQGISYEQYF
TGCGCCAGCAGCCAAGATACGGGACAGGGTATCTCCTACGAGCAGTACTTC
>TRBJ1-1|.|TRBV29-1|.
CSVVYLGVNTEAFF
TGCAGCGTTGTTTACTTAGGGGTAAACACTGAAGCTTTCTTT
>TRBJ1-1|.|TRBV5-5|.
CASSSRVRGTEAFF
TGTGCCAGCAGCTCCCGGGTCAGGGGCACTGAAGCTTTCTTT
>TRBJ1-2|TRBD1|TRBV4-2|.
CASSPGQGTYGYTF
TGTGCCAGCAGCCCGGGACAGGGGACGTATGGCTACACCTTC
>TRBJ2-7|TRBD1|TRBV11-2|.
CASTQGQGRHEQYF
TGTGCCAGCACCCAAGGACAGGGGAGGCACGAGCAGTACTTC
>TRBJ1-5|TRBD1|TRBV7-6|once
CASSSRQGAGQPQHF
TGTGCCAGCAGCTCAAGACAGGGGGCAGGGCAGCCCCAGCATTTT
>TRBJ2-3|.|TRBV5-6|once
CASSLGTYTDTQYF
TGTGCCAGCAGCTTAGGGACTTACACAGATACGCAGTATTTT
>TRBJ2-3|.|TRBV11-1|.
CASSLQGYGTDTQYF
TGTGCCAGCAGCTTACAGGGTTACGGCACAGATACGCAGTATTTT
>TRBJ2-2|TRBD1|TRBV7-2|.
CASSPRGLGTGELFF
TGTGCCAGCAGCCCCAGGGGGCTCGGCACCGGGGAGCTGTTTTTT
>TRBJ2-1|.|TRBV6-5|.
CASSSIERAHEQFF
TGTGCCAGCAGTTCGATAGAGAGGGCTCATGAGCAGTTCTTC
>TRBJ2-6|.|TRBV2|.
CATSRGSGSGANVLTF
TGTGCCACCTCAAGGGGCTCCGGCTCTGGGGCCAACGTCCTGACTTTC
>TRBJ1-1|.|TRBV18|.
CASSPTGYRGGTEAFF
TGTGCCAGCTCACCTACAGGTTACCGAGGGGGCACTGAAGCTTTCTTT
>TRBJ1-2|TRBD1|TRBV6-6|.
CASSLGDRELISYGYTF
TGTGCCAGCAGTCTCGGGGACAGGGAACTAATATCCTATGGCTACACCTTC
>TRBJ2-5|.|TRBV20-1|.
CSASYTSKETQYF
TGCAGTGCTAGTTACACTAGCAAAGAGACCCAGTACTTC
>TRBJ2-1|TRBD2|TRBV24-1|.
CATSDPGTSGGADEQFF
TGTGCCACCAGTGACCCCGGGACTAGCGGGGGGGCCGATGAGCAGTTCTTC
>TRBJ1-5|.|TRBV24-1|.
CATSDSDTKGFNQPQHF
TGTGCCACCAGTGATTCGGACACCAAAGGATTCAATCAGCCCCAGCATTTT
>TRBJ1-1|.|TRBV6-5|few
CASSTTTGFESFF
TGTGCCAGCAGTACGACCACAGGGTTTGAGTCTTTCTTT
>TRBJ1-1|TRBD1|TRBV4-2|.
CASSQEDRGGRAFF
TGTGCCAGCAGCCAAGAAGACAGGGGTGGGCGAGCTTTCTTT
>TRBJ2-7|.|TRBV6-4|.
CASSPNVGHSKQYF
TGTGCCAGCAGTCCAAACGTGGGACACTCCAAGCAGTACTTC
>TRBJ2-1|.|TRBV19|.
CASSIKTRREQFF
TGTGCCAGTAGTATCAAGACTAGACGGGAGCAGTTCTTC
>TRBJ1-5|.|TRBV5-1|once
CASSLGQGDQPQHF
TGCGCCAGCAGCTTGGGGCAGGGCGATCAGCCCCAGCATTTT
>TRBJ1-1|TRBD1|TRBV27|.
CASLRDRAGSAEAFF
TGTGCCAGCCTCCGGGACAGGGCTGGGAGTGCTGAAGCTTTCTTT